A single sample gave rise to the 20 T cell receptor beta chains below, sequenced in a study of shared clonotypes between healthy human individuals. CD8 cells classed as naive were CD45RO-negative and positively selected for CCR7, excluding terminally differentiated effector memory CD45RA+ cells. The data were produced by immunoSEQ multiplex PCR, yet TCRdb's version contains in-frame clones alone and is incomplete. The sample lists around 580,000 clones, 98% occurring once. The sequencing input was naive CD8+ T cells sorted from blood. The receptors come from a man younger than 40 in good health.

CDR3 loop: CARILAGGTLYTGELFF. In DNA form, the CDR3 reads TGTGCCAGAATTTTAGCGGGAGGAACATTATACACCGGGGAGCTGTTTTTT. The genes are TRBV5-8 and TRBJ2-2; 10 nucleotides agree with TRBD2. The germline CDR1 and CDR2 sequences are SGHTS and YDEGEE. This CDR3 region has 17 residues. With V trimmed by 8 bases and J by 3 bases, 13 bases remained unmatched. Together with reference TRBV5-8 and TRBJ2-2, the CDR3 gives the full variable domain: EAGVTQSPTHLIKTRGQQATLRCSPISGHTSVYWYQQALGLGLQFLLWYDEGEERNRGNFPPRFSGRQFPNYSSELNVNALELEDSALYLCARILAGGTLYTGELFFGEGSRLTVL.

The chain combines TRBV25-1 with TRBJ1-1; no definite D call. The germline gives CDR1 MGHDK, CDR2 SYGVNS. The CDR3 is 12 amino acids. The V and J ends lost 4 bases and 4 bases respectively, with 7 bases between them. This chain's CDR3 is CASSGGSTEAFF. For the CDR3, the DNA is TGTGCCAGCAGTGGGGGAAGCACTGAAGCTTTCTTT.

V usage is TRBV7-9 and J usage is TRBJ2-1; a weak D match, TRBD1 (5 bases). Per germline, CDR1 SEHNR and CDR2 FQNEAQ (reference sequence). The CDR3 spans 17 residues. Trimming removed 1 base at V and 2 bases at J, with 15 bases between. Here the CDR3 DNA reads TGTGCCAGCAGCTTAGGGGGTAGGGGATATACCTACAATGAGCAGTTCTTC. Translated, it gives CASSLGGRGYTYNEQFF.

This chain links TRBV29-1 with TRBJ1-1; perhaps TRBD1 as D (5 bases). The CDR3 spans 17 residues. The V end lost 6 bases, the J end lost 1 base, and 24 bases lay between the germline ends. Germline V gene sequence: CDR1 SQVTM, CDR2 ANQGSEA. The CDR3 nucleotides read TGCAGCGTAAGCAGGTGGGGGTGGCCGGGGACGAACACTGAAGCTTTCTTT. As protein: CSVSRWGWPGTNTEAFF.

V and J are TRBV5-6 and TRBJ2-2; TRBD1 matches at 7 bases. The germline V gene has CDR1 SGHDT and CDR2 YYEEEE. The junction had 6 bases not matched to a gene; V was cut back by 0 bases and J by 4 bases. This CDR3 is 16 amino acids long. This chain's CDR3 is CASSLVPGGFTGELFF. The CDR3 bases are TGTGCCAGCAGCTTGGTCCCAGGGGGTTTCACCGGGGAGCTGTTTTTT.

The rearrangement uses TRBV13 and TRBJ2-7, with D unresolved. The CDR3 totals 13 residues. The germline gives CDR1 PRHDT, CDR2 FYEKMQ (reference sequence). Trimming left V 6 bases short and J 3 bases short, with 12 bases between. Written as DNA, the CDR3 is TGTGCCAGCAGGCCGGGCCCCGGCTACGAGCAGTACTTC. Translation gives CASRPGPGYEQYF.

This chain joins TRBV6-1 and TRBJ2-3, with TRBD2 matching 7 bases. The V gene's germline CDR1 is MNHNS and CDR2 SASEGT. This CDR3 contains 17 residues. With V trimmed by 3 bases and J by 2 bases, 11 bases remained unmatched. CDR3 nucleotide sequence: TGTGCCAGCAGTGACTTTTGGCGGGGGTTCAACACAGATACGCAGTATTTT. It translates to CASSDFWRGFNTDTQYF.

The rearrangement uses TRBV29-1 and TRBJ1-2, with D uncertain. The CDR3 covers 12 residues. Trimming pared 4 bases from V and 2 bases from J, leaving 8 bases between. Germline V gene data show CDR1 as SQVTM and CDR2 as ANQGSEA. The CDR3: CSVVGGNYGYTF. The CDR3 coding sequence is TGCAGCGTTGTCGGAGGGAACTATGGCTACACCTTC.

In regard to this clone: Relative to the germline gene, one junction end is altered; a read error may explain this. In DNA, the CDR3 is TGTGCCAGCAGCTATACAGGGGTAGCCCAAAACATTCAGTACTTC. Its protein product is CASSYTGVAQNIQYF. The chain has TRBV7-2 and TRBJ2-4, with 7 bases fitting TRBD1. Germline V gene lookup returns CDR1 SGHTA and CDR2 FQGNSA. The CDR3 contains 15 residues.

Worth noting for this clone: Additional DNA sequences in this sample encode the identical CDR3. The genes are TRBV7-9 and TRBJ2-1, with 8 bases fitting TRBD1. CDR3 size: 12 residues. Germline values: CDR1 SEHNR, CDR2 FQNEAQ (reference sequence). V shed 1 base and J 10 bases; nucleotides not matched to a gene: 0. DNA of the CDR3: TGTGCCAGCAGCTTAGGGACAGGGGAGCAGTTCTTC. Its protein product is CASSLGTGEQFF. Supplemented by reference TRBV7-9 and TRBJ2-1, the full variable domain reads DTGVSQNPRHKITKRGQNVTFRCDPISEHNRLYWYRQTLGQGPEFLTYFQNEAQLEKSRLLSDRFSAERPKGSFSTLEIQRTEQGDSAMYLCASSLGTGEQFFGPGTRLTVL.

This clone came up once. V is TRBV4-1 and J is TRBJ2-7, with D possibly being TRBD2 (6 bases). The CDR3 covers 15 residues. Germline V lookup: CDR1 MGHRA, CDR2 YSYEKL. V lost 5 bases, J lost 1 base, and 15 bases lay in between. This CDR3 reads CASSFGAGPSYEQYF. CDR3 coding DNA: TGCGCCAGCAGCTTCGGGGCGGGGCCGTCCTACGAGCAGTACTTC.

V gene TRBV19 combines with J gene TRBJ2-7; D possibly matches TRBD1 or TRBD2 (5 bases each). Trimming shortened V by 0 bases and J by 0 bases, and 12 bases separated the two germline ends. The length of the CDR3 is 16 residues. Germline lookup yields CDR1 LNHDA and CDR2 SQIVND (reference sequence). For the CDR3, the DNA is TGTGCCAGTAGTATAGATTCCGGGACCTTCTCCTACGAGCAGTACTTC. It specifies CASSIDSGTFSYEQYF.

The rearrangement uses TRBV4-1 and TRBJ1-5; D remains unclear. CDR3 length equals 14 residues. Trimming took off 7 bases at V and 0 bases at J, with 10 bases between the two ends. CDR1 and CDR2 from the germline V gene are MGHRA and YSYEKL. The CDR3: CASNDLPSNQPQHF. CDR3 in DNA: TGCGCCAGCAACGATTTACCTAGCAATCAGCCCCAGCATTTT.

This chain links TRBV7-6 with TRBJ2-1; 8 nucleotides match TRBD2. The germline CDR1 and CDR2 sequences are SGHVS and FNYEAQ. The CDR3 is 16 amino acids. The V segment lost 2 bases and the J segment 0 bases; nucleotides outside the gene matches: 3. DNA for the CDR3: TGTGCCAGCAGCTTATGGAGCGGGAGCTCCTACAATGAGCAGTTCTTC. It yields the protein CASSLWSGSSYNEQFF.

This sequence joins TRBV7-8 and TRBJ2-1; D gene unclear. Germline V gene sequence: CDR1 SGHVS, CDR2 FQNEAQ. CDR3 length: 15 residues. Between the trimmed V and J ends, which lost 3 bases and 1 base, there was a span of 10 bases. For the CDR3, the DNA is TGTGCCAGCAGCTTGGTTACCGAGTCCTACAATGAGCAGTTCTTC. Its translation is CASSLVTESYNEQFF.

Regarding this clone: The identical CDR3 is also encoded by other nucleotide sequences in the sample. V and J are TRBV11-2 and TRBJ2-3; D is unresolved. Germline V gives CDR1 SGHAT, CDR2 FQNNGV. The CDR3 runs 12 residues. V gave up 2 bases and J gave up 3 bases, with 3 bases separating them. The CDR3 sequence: CASSLRTDTQYF. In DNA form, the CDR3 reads TGTGCCAGCAGCTTACGTACAGATACGCAGTATTTT. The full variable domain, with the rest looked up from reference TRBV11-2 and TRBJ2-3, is EAGVAQSPRYKIIEKRQSVAFWCNPISGHATLYWYQQILGQGPKLLIQFQNNGVVDDSQLPKDRFSAERLKGVDSTLKIQPAKLEDSAVYLCASSLRTDTQYFGPGTRLTVL.

The CDR3 sequence is CASSSTAGLFF. The CDR3 region has the DNA TGTGCCAGCAGCTCGACAGCCGGACTGTTTTTT. The chain couples TRBV7-9 to TRBJ1-4, with a possible D match to TRBD1 (5 bases). V was clipped by 4 bases and J by 13 bases, with 10 bases between them. The CDR3 is 11 amino acids. Looked up from germline, CDR1 is SEHNR and CDR2 is FQNEAQ (reference sequence).

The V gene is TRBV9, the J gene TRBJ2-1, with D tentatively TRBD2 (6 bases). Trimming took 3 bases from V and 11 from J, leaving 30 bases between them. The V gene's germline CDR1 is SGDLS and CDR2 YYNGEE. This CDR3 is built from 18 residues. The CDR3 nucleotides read TGTGCCAGCAGCGCTAAGAAGGGAGGCGGGACCCCCCCTTTGCAGCAGTTCTTC. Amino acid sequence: CASSAKKGGGTPPLQQFF.

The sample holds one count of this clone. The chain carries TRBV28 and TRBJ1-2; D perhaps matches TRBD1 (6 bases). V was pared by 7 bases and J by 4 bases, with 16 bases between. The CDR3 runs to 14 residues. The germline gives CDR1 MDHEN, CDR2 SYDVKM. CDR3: CASTFGQKTYGYTF. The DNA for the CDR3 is TGTGCCAGCACCTTCGGACAGAAAACCTATGGCTACACCTTC.

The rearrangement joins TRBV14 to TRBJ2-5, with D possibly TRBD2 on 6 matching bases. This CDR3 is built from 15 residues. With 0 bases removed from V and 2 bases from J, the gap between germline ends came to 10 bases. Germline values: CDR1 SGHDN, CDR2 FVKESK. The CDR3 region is CASSQDPSVQETQYF. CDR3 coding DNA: TGTGCCAGCAGCCAAGATCCTAGCGTGCAAGAGACCCAGTACTTC.